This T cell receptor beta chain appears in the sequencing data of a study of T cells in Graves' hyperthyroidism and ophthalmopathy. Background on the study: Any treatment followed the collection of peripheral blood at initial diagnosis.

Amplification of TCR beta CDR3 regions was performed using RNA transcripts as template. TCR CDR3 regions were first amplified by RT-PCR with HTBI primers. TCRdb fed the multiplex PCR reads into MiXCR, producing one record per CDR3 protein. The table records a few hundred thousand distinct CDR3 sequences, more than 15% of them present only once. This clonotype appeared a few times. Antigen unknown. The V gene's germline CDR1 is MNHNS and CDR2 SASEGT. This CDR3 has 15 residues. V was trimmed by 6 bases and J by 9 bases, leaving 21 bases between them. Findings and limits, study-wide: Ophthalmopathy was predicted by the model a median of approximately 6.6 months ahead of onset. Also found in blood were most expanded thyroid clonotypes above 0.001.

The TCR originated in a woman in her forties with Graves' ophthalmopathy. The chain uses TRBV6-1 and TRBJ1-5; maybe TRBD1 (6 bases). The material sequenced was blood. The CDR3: CASSRDNDSNRPQHF. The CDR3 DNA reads TGTGCCAGCAGCCGGGACAACGATAGCAACCGGCCCCAGCATTTT.